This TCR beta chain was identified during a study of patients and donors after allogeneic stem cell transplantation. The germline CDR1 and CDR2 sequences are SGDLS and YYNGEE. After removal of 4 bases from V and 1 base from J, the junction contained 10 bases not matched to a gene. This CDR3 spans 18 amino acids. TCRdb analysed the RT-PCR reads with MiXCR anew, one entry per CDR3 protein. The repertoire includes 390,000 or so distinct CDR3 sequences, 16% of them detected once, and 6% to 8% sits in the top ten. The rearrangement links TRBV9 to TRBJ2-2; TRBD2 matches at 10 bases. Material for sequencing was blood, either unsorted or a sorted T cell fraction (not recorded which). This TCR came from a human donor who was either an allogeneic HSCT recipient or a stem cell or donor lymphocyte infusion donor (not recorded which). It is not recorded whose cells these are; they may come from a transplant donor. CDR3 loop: CASSTRQLAGGNTGELFF. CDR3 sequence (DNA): TGTGCCAGCAGCACCCGGCAGTTAGCGGGGGGGAACACCGGGGAGCTGTTTTTT. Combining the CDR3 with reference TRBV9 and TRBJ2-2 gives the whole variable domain DSGVTQTPKHLITATGQRVTLRCSPRSGDLSVYWYQQSLDQGLQFLIQYYNGEERAKGNILERFSAQQFPDLHSELNLSSLELGDSALYFCASSTRQLAGGNTGELFFGEGSRLTVL.